This TCR beta chain originates from a study of T cell clusters in autoimmune cytopenias. Study summary: Per sample, median TRB depth was about 52,000 reads, yielding a median 2,350 distinct clonotypes.

Multiplex touch-down PCR amplified TRB using TRB-A and TRB-B pools in one tube. For each CDR3 protein, TCRdb gives one entry from its re-call of the multiplex PCR reads, without DNA. Its table lists around 9,800 distinct CDR3 sequences. Germline lookup yields CDR1 SGHNT and CDR2 YYREEE (reference sequence). The CDR3 is 12 residues long. TRB was amplified from about 260 ng of peripheral blood genomic DNA per sample. The same sample was also used in a study of T cell repertoires in aging, cancer and after chemotherapy. According to that study: In cancer patients, declining TCR diversity with age involved lost richness and lost evenness. In each cancer cohort, median generation probability increased across chemotherapy, suggesting thymic output rebounded. No conclusions about immunological memory after chemotherapy can be drawn from the repertoire data.

The chain carries TRBV5-4 and TRBJ2-7; TCRdb's D call of TRBD1 is untestable without DNA. This clonotype originated in a human donor in good health. Sequenced input: peripheral blood. CDR3 region: CASSQSGGAMYF.